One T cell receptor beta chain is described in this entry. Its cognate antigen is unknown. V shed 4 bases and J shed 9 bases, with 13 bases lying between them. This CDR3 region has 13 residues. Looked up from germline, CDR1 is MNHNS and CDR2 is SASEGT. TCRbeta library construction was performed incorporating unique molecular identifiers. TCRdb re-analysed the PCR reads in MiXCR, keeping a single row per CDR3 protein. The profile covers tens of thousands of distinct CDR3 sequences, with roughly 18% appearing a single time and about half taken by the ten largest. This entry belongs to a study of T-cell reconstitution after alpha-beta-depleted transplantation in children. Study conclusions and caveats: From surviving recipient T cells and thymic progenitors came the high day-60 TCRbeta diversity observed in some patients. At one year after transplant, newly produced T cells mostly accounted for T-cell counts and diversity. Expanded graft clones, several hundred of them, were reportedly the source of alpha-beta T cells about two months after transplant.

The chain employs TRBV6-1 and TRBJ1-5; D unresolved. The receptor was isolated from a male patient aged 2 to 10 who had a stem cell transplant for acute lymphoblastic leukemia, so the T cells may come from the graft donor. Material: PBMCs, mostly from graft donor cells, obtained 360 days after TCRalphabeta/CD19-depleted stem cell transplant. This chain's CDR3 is CASSAAGPWPQHF. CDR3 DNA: TGTGCCAGCAGTGCGGCAGGCCCATGGCCCCAGCATTTT.